These 18 T cell receptor beta chains were sequenced from one sample in a study of blood T cell repertoires in COVID-19 (dated by TCRdb to about 2020). Library prep was done by the immunoSEQ multiplex PCR assay. Imported from immuneACCESS, the table was reduced by TCRdb to in-frame sequences with V and J called. These copies leave out some clones; in studies compared against another copy, an unresolved V gene accounts for under half, and the cause of the remainder is not known. The sample contains hundreds of thousands of clones, approximately 83% of them found a single time. The ten largest account for approximately 3.5% of the sample. Sequenced: PBMCs or T cells enriched from blood (not recorded which). The receptors come from a woman between 35 and 50 years old with acute COVID-19.

The chain is built from TRBV29-1 and TRBJ1-2, with D uncertain. V was cut by 3 bases and J by 0 bases, with 5 bases left in between. There are 12 residues in the CDR3. Germline V CDR1 and CDR2: SQVTM, ANQGSEA. CDR3 sequence (DNA): TGCAGCGTTGACACAGCTAACTATGGCTACACCTTC. As protein: CSVDTANYGYTF.

The chain recombines TRBV6-6 with TRBJ2-7; TRBD1 matches at 8 bases. The CDR3 length is 13 residues. J was trimmed by 7 bases and V by 5 bases; bases with no gene match: 7. Germline-derived CDR1 and CDR2 are MNHNY and SVGAGI (reference sequence). The CDR3 is CASSTDRAREQYF. In DNA, the CDR3 is TGTGCCAGCAGTACGGACAGGGCTAGAGAGCAGTACTTC.

V usage is TRBV3-1 (or the pseudogene TRBV3-2) and J usage is TRBJ2-1; 7 nucleotides match TRBD2. J was trimmed by 5 bases and V by 0 bases; bases with no gene match: 7. The CDR3 extends over 16 amino acids. Germline V gives CDR1 LGHDT, CDR2 YNNKEL (reference sequence). The CDR3, as DNA: TGTGCCAGCAGCCAAGATCTAGCGGAAGTGGACAATGAGCAGTTCTTC. Its translation is CASSQDLAEVDNEQFF.

The table lists this clone with a count of one. The V and J genes are TRBV7-9 and TRBJ2-3, with TRBD2 matching over 11 bases. The junction had 12 bases not matched to a gene; V was cut back by 3 bases and J by 4 bases. The CDR3 loop spans 18 amino acids. CDR1 SEHNR and CDR2 FQNEAQ come from the germline V gene (reference sequence). CDR3 in amino acids: CASSFWMGTSGSADTQYF. CDR3 DNA sequence: TGTGCCAGCAGCTTTTGGATGGGAACTAGCGGGAGCGCAGATACGCAGTATTTT.

Here the CDR3 reads CASSDTPVEKLFF. The CDR3 DNA reads as TGTGCCAGCAGTGATACCCCGGTAGAAAAACTGTTTTTT. The V call is TRBV6-1, the J call TRBJ1-4, with unresolved D. This CDR3 spans 13 amino acids. CDR1 and CDR2 (germline): MNHNS, SASEGT. Trimming shortened V by 3 bases and J by 8 bases, and 10 bases separated the two germline ends.

This sequence joins TRBV15 and TRBJ2-2, with D unresolved. The V gene's germline CDR1 is LNHNV and CDR2 YYDKDF (reference sequence). The V and J ends lost 0 bases and 8 bases respectively, with 4 bases between them. The CDR3 is 12 amino acids. CDR3 sequence reads: CATSREEGELFF. As DNA, the CDR3 is TGTGCCACCAGCAGAGAAGAGGGGGAGCTGTTTTTT.

J is TRBJ1-6 and V is TRBV9, with 7 bases lining up with TRBD1. With V trimmed by 4 bases and J by 0 bases, 4 bases remained unmatched. Germline V gene data show CDR1 as SGDLS and CDR2 as YYNGEE. The CDR3 runs to 16 residues. CDR3 DNA: TGTGCCAGCAGCATTACAGGGGACTCCTATAATTCACCCCTCCACTTT. Translating it yields CASSITGDSYNSPLHF.

The CDR3 loop is CASSYSQGEGYTF. The CDR3 DNA reads TGTGCCAGCAGTTACTCACAGGGGGAAGGCTACACCTTC. J is TRBJ1-2 and V is TRBV2; 8 bases map to TRBD1. The germline V gene encodes CDR1 SNHLY and CDR2 FYNNEI. The CDR3 is 13 amino acids. Losses at the gene ends were 5 bases for V and 8 bases for J; bases not matched to a gene: 7. Full variable domain (remainder filled in from reference TRBV2 and TRBJ1-2): EPEVTQTPSHQVTQMGQEVILRCVPISNHLYFYWYRQILGQKVEFLVSFYNNEISEKSEIFDDQFSVERPDGSNFTLKIRSTKLEDSAMYFCASSYSQGEGYTFGSGTRLTVV.

The rearrangement joins TRBV18 to TRBJ2-7; 11 positions match TRBD2. CDR1 and CDR2 (germline): KGHSH, LQKENI. Losses at the gene ends were 1 base for V and 1 base for J; bases not matched to a gene: 6. The CDR3 is made up of 17 amino acids. This CDR3 is CASSPLAGGAGSYEQYF. The DNA of the CDR3 is TGTGCCAGCTCACCACTAGCGGGAGGGGCCGGATCCTACGAGCAGTACTTC. Full variable domain (missing parts from reference TRBV18 and TRBJ2-7): NAGVMQNPRHLVRRRGQEARLRCSPMKGHSHVYWYRQLPEEGLKFMVYLQKENIIDESGMPKERFSAEFPKEGPSILRIQQVVRGDSAAYFCASSPLAGGAGSYEQYFGPGTRLTVT.

The CDR3 is CASRHPTGGGYGYTF. DNA of the CDR3: TGTGCCAGCCGTCACCCAACAGGGGGCGGCTATGGCTACACCTTC. The chain recombines TRBV6-5 with TRBJ1-2; TRBD1 aligns across 9 bases. The CDR3 is 15 residues long. Germline V gene lookup returns CDR1 MNHEY and CDR2 SVGAGI. V was clipped by 8 bases and J by 4 bases; unmatched bases: 11.

The chain is built from TRBV7-3 and TRBJ2-2; D unclear. This CDR3 is 14 amino acids long. Germline CDR1 and CDR2: SGHTA and FQGTGA. V lost 6 bases to trimming and J lost 2 bases, with 10 bases between them. The CDR3 loop is CASRRLFNTGELFF. The CDR3 DNA sequence: TGTGCCAGCAGGAGGCTCTTTAACACCGGGGAGCTGTTTTTT.

The chain links TRBV5-4 to TRBJ2-7, with TRBD2 identical over 9 bases. The CDR3 has 15 amino acids. Trimming cost V 5 bases and J 3 bases; bases outside gene matches: 9. Germline CDR1 SGHNT, CDR2 YYREEE (reference sequence). The CDR3 region is CASRSPGLAFYEQYF. The CDR3 DNA sequence: TGTGCCAGCAGGTCACCGGGACTAGCATTCTACGAGCAGTACTTC.

The chain joins TRBV7-2 to TRBJ1-5; unclear D gene. The V end lost 3 bases, the J end lost 7 bases, and 10 bases lay between the germline ends. The CDR3 has 13 residues. CDR1 and CDR2 (germline): SGHTA, FQGNSA. The CDR3 region is CASSFFNQQPQHF. CDR3 sequence (DNA): TGTGCCAGCAGCTTTTTTAATCAGCAGCCCCAGCATTTT.

The chain recombines TRBV12-2 with TRBJ1-1; the table calls TRBD1, which could not be checked here. TRBV12-2 is termed a pseudogene. The CDR3 consists of 16 residues. CDR3 nucleotides: TGTGCAAGTCGCATCCCGCCCCACAGGGGAAACACTGAAGCTTTCTTT. Translated, it gives CASRIPPHRGNTEAFF.

The chain employs TRBV11-2 and TRBJ2-1; no reliable D call. The CDR3 runs 15 residues. V shed 7 bases and J shed 0 bases, with 13 bases lying between them. CDR1 SGHAT and CDR2 FQNNGV come from the germline V gene. The CDR3 sequence is CASTATLSSYNEQFF. CDR3 nucleotide sequence: TGTGCCAGCACCGCAACGCTCAGCTCCTACAATGAGCAGTTCTTC.

This sequence joins TRBV29-1 and TRBJ1-2; 9 bases agree with TRBD1. In germline, CDR1 is SQVTM, CDR2 ANQGSEA. With 6 bases clipped from V and 8 bases from J, the junction kept 10 bases outside the gene matches. The CDR3 extends over 13 amino acids. The DNA for the CDR3 is TGCAGCGTCACGCCAGGGACAGGGCGCGGCTACACCTTC. Amino acid sequence: CSVTPGTGRGYTF.

The chain links TRBV18 to TRBJ1-1, with TRBD1 as a possible D gene (6 bases). From germline, CDR1 is KGHSH and CDR2 LQKENI. The CDR3 consists of 14 residues. With 2 bases removed from V and 6 bases from J, the gap between germline ends came to 13 bases. This CDR3 reads CASSPAGSGAEAFF. CDR3 DNA sequence: TGTGCCAGCTCACCAGCTGGGTCAGGGGCTGAAGCTTTCTTT.

The rearrangement uses TRBV13 and TRBJ1-5, with TRBD1 identical over 8 bases. J gave up 7 bases and V 2 bases, and 16 bases lay outside the gene matches. There are 18 residues in the CDR3. CDR1 is PRHDT and CDR2 is FYEKMQ in the germline V gene (reference sequence). The CDR3 nucleotides are TGTGCCAGCAGCTTAACGACCGGACAGGGAGGGATGGGACAGCCCCAGCATTTT. As protein: CASSLTTGQGGMGQPQHF.